Reported below is one TCR beta chain. No antigen is known for it. The sample is drawn from a study of T cell repertoires in cytomegalovirus infection. Study-level background: Epitope selection comprised recently identified HLA-C-restricted CMV epitopes and well-studied HLA-B-restricted CMV epitopes. Public TCR beta signatures provided an indication of both CMV infection and a matching HLA type. Overall study results and limits: Totalled public TCR beta family frequency picked out people who carried CMV plus the relevant HLA.

Looked up from germline, CDR1 is MNHNS and CDR2 is SASEGT. The junction had 11 bases not matched to a gene; V was cut back by 2 bases and J by 4 bases. The CDR3 loop spans 17 amino acids. TCRdb re-called the reads with MiXCR, one entry per CDR3 protein. The repertoire holds approximately 300,000 distinct CDR3 sequences, with almost 30% as singletons. The V call is TRBV6-1, the J call TRBJ2-5; 9 nucleotides agree with TRBD1. This material consisted of cultured PBMCs, taken from culture after CMV antigen stimulation. The TCR was taken from a human donor in good health (CMV status not recorded). Some clones in this sample may be carry-over from other donors' samples. Here the CDR3 DNA reads TGTGCCAGCAGTGAACTAACCGGGACAGGGTTGGGAGAGACCCAGTACTTC. This translates into CASSELTGTGLGETQYF.